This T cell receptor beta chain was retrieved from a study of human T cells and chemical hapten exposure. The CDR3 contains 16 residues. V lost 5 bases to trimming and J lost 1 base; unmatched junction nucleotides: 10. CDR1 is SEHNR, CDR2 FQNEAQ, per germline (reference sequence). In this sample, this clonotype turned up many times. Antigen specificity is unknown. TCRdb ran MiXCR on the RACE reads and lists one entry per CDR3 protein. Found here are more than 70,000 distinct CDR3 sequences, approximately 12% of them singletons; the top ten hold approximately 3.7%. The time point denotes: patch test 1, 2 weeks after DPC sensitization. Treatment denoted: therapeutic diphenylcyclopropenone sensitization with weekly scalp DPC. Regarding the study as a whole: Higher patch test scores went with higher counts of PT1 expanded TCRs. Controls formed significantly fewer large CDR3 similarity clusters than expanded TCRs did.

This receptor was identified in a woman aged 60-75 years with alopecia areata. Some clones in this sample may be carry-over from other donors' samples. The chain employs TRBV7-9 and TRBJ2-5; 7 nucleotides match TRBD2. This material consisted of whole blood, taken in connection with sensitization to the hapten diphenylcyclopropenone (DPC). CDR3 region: CASSRNRGLTQETQYF. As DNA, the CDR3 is TGTGCCAGCAGCCGGAACCGGGGACTAACCCAAGAGACCCAGTACTTC.